This TCR beta chain was identified in a study of blood T cell repertoires in COVID-19. Background on the study: Specimens from acute and convalescent COVID-19 originated in the United States, Italy and Spain.

In the original analysis: From reference gene primer amplification, estimates of nucleated cell counts were derived. Here immunoSEQ multiplex PCR was the method, and the copy in TCRdb shows in-frame clones only, minus some. That table gives V, J and clone size, and the DNA gave D and trimming. Found here are under 95,000 clones, approximately 88% of them singletons; the top ten hold roughly 5%. Trimming removed 4 bases from V and 7 bases from J; junction bases left unmatched: 6. Germline V gene sequence: CDR1 MGHDK, CDR2 SYGVNS. This CDR3 comprises 14 residues. The rearrangement uses TRBV25-1 and TRBJ2-1, with 8 bases fitting TRBD1. The origin of this receptor is a man aged 60 to 75 with acute or convalescent COVID-19. Sequencing used peripheral blood. CDR3 sequence: CASSGGQGLNEQFF. As DNA, the CDR3 is TGTGCCAGCAGTGGAGGACAGGGTCTGAATGAGCAGTTCTTC.